This T cell receptor (beta chain) emerged from a study of OX40 agonist ivuxolimab in advanced cancers. Study-wide context: Six ivuxolimab dose levels, 0.01 to 10 mg/kg, were given intravenously every 2 weeks. Recorded diagnoses for dose-escalation patients were hepatocellular carcinoma, melanoma, renal cell or head and neck cancer.

Study findings and constraints: With doses of 0.1 to 3.0 mg/kg, CD4+ and CD8+ blood T cells had undergone clonal expansion by week 6.

Prior autoimmune disease or systemic immunosuppression barred patients. Trimming took off 4 bases at V and 4 bases at J, with 17 bases between the two ends. The V gene's germline CDR1 is SGHKS and CDR2 YYEKEE (reference sequence). This CDR3 spans 15 amino acids. The table came from immunoSEQ multiplex PCR; TCRdb's copy has only in-frame clones and leaves some out. The table lists approximately 66,000 clones, 75% to 90% of them singletons, with approximately 0.78% in the top ten. About this clone itself: No antigen is known for it.

This sequence was found in an adult with an advanced solid tumor such as melanoma, head and neck, liver or kidney cancer. The V gene is TRBV5-5, the J gene TRBJ1-2, with no clear D. Sequencing was performed on CD4+ or CD8+ T cells sorted from blood, taken in a trial of the OX40 agonist ivuxolimab. CDR3 region: CASSLQYGYSYGYTF. The CDR3 coding sequence is TGTGCCAGCAGCCTCCAATATGGTTACAGCTATGGCTACACCTTC.